The sequence of this T cell receptor (beta chain) was determined in a study of OX40 agonist ivuxolimab in advanced cancers. Overall study context: A mean age of roughly 66 years, range about 20 to 85, was recorded, and more than 80% were male.

No patient had autoimmune disease or received systemic immunosuppression. At baseline, cycle 4 day 1, and cycle 7 day 1, blood was sampled. Assay: immunoSEQ multiplex PCR; the TCRdb copy retains only in-frame clones and omits some. The sample holds some 23,000 clones; less than 90% are singletons and the top ten take about 15%. Worth noting for this clone: Its antigen is unknown.

Points from the study as a whole: On average, CD8+ T cells showed a greater number of expanded clones than CD4+.

Trimming took 0 bases from V and 7 from J, leaving 12 bases between them. The germline CDR1 and CDR2 sequences are LGHNA and YSLEER. The CDR3 runs to 14 residues. This TCR came from an adult with an advanced solid tumor such as melanoma, head and neck, liver or kidney cancer. This sample comprised CD4+ or CD8+ T cells sorted from blood, obtained in a trial of the OX40 agonist ivuxolimab. V is TRBV4-3 and J is TRBJ1-2; D possibly corresponds to TRBD1 (5 bases). CDR3 region: CASSQDRAGRGYTF. In DNA, the CDR3 is TGCGCCAGCAGCCAAGATCGGGCAGGGCGTGGCTACACCTTC.